The 8 T cell receptor beta chains below were found in one sample sequenced in a study of blood T cell repertoires in COVID-19. The assay was immunoSEQ multiplex PCR, and TCRdb's table has in-frame clones only and misses some. The sample includes some 40,000 clones, roughly 70% seen only once; the top ten take 6.2%. The sample taken for sequencing was peripheral blood. The receptors come from a man older than 75 with acute or convalescent COVID-19.

V and J are TRBV6-6 and TRBJ2-2; 9 bases align to TRBD2. The CDR3 loop spans 16 amino acids. The J segment lost 6 bases and the V segment lost 0 bases, leaving 5 bases of the junction unmatched. Germline assignment: CDR1 MNHNY and CDR2 SVGAGI (reference sequence). This CDR3 reads CASSYSGGGAAGELFF. CDR3 DNA sequence: TGTGCCAGCAGTTACTCGGGCGGGGGGGCCGCCGGGGAGCTGTTTTTT.

The chain recombines TRBV11-3 with TRBJ2-7; 9 bases map to TRBD2. Losses at the gene ends were 4 bases for V and 3 bases for J; bases not matched to a gene: 13. In germline, CDR1 is SGHNT, CDR2 YENEEA. The CDR3 has 17 amino acids. The DNA of the CDR3 is TGTGCCAGCAGCTCACGGAGATCTAGCGGGGCTGACTACGAGCAGTACTTC. Residues: CASSSRRSSGADYEQYF.

J is TRBJ1-1 and V is TRBV6-5; D is uncertain. The CDR3 runs 14 residues. Germline-derived CDR1 and CDR2 are MNHEY and SVGAGI. V dropped 5 bases and J dropped 6 bases, with 16 bases sitting between them. CDR3: CASSLTWRRPEAFF. CDR3 coding DNA: TGTGCCAGCAGTCTTACGTGGAGGAGGCCTGAAGCTTTCTTT.

The rearrangement uses TRBV11-2 and TRBJ2-1; 8 positions agree with TRBD2. There are 18 residues in the CDR3. V was pared by 5 bases and J by 5 bases, with 17 bases of the junction left unmatched. The germline gives CDR1 SGHAT, CDR2 FQNNGV. The CDR3 region is CASSPLTGGRVLDNEQFF. CDR3 sequence (DNA): TGTGCCAGCAGCCCACTTACGGGGGGGCGGGTTTTGGACAATGAGCAGTTCTTC. Full variable domain (missing parts from reference TRBV11-2 and TRBJ2-1): EAGVAQSPRYKIIEKRQSVAFWCNPISGHATLYWYQQILGQGPKLLIQFQNNGVVDDSQLPKDRFSAERLKGVDSTLKIQPAKLEDSAVYLCASSPLTGGRVLDNEQFFGPGTRLTVL.

This rearrangement joins TRBV7-9 to TRBJ2-5; D is ambiguous. CDR3 size: 12 residues. The germline V gene has CDR1 SEHNR and CDR2 FQNEAQ (reference sequence). V was trimmed by 5 bases and J by 5 bases, leaving 9 bases between them. The CDR3 bases are TGTGCCAGCAGCGCCATCGGGGAGACCCAGTACTTC. This sequence encodes CASSAIGETQYF.

The rearrangement uses TRBV6-5 and TRBJ2-1; TRBD2 matches 12 bases. V lost 6 bases, J lost 8 bases, and 8 bases stayed unmatched. This CDR3 is built from 15 residues. Germline V gene lookup returns CDR1 MNHEY and CDR2 SVGAGI. The CDR3 region is CASSQTSGRWDEQFF. The DNA of the CDR3 is TGTGCCAGCAGCCAAACTAGCGGGAGGTGGGATGAGCAGTTCTTC.

The chain uses TRBV7-8 and TRBJ1-2; no reliable D call. V was cut by 2 bases and J by 4 bases, with 8 bases left in between. Germline CDR1 SGHVS, CDR2 FQNEAQ. The length of the CDR3 is 13 residues. CDR3 sequence reads: CASSLLAGYGYTF. For the CDR3, the DNA is TGTGCCAGCAGCTTATTGGCTGGCTATGGCTACACCTTC. The whole variable domain, filled in from reference TRBV7-8 and TRBJ1-2, reads GAGVSQSPRYKVAKRGQDVALRCDPISGHVSLFWYQQALGQGPEFLTYFQNEAQLDKSGLPSDRFFAERPEGSVSTLKIQRTQQEDSAVYLCASSLLAGYGYTFGSGTRLTVV.

The chain carries TRBV3-1 (or the pseudogene TRBV3-2) and TRBJ1-4; the D gene is possibly TRBD1 (5 bases). With 4 bases removed from V and 2 bases from J, the gap between germline ends came to 14 bases. Per the germline V gene, CDR1 is LGHDT and CDR2 is YNNKEL (reference sequence). CDR3 length equals 16 residues. CDR3 loop: CASSLQPPGTNEKLFF. The CDR3 nucleotides are TGTGCCAGCAGCCTTCAGCCTCCAGGGACTAATGAAAAACTGTTTTTT.